The clone carrying this T cell receptor beta chain was counted a few times. At one of its ends the junction is not consistent with the germline gene, which may arise from a read error. Looked up from germline, CDR1 is SGHVS and CDR2 is FQNEAQ. This CDR3 has 17 residues. The sample is drawn from a study of T cells in Graves' hyperthyroidism and ophthalmopathy. Authors of the study amplified TCR beta CDR3 regions from RNA transcripts. A first-round RT-PCR of the TCR CDR3 used the HTBI primer set. MiXCR, applied by TCRdb to the multiplex PCR reads, yields one record per CDR3 protein. The top ten hold about 3.9% of the sample, which has 640,000 or so distinct CDR3 sequences, roughly 14% seen once.

The origin of this receptor is a woman between 40 and 55 years old with Graves' ophthalmopathy. The gene calls are TRBV7-8 and TRBJ1-5; maybe TRBD1 (6 bases). Sequencing used blood. DNA for the CDR3: TGTGCCAGCACCTTAGAGGGGGGAGTTTTATTCGGACAGCCCCAGCATTTT. This sequence encodes CASTLEGGVLFGQPQHF.